One and the same sample provided the 9 T cell receptor beta chains below, sequenced in a study of blood T cell repertoires in COVID-19 (dated by TCRdb to 2018 to 2021). Library preparation was by the immunoSEQ multiplex PCR assay. Drawn from immuneACCESS, this table holds only the in-frame rearrangements with V and J called that TCRdb kept. Clones are partly lost; checked studies trace under half to an unresolved V gene and leave the rest unexplained. Present in this sample are tens of thousands of clones, about 90% of which were seen just once. The top ten clones comprise around 14% of the sample. Input material: peripheral blood. Receptors were obtained from a male donor with acute or convalescent COVID-19.

In its sample, this clone was seen a few times. J is TRBJ1-1 and V is TRBV18; TRBD1 matches at 7 bases. Germline CDR1 reads KGHSH; CDR2 reads LQKENI. The trim removed 6 bases at V and 4 bases at J, leaving 8 bases unmatched. The CDR3 runs 14 residues. The CDR3 nucleotides read TGTGCCAGCTCCTTCAACAGGGGAGGCACTGAAGCTTTCTTT. Its translation is CASSFNRGGTEAFF.

V usage is TRBV24-1 and J usage is TRBJ2-3; 10 nucleotides match TRBD2. The CDR3 contains 19 residues. CDR1 KGHDR and CDR2 SFDVKD come from the germline V gene. J lost 1 base, V lost 2 bases, and 11 bases had no gene match. CDR3 in DNA: TGTGCCACCAGTGATTCACTAGCGGGGTCCAATATGCGCACAGATACGCAGTATTTT. Protein product: CATSDSLAGSNMRTDTQYF.

The table lists this clone with a count of one. V is TRBV6-5 and J is TRBJ1-2; 7 nucleotides agree with TRBD1. The J segment lost 4 bases and the V segment lost 0 bases, leaving 5 bases of the junction unmatched. This CDR3 region has 15 residues. CDR1 is MNHEY and CDR2 is SVGAGI in the germline V gene. CDR3 in DNA: TGTGCCAGCAGTTACTCCGGACAGGTGACCTATGGCTACACCTTC. Translated: CASSYSGQVTYGYTF.

This chain uses TRBV5-1 with TRBJ2-2; perhaps TRBD2 as D (5 bases). The CDR3 runs to 16 residues. Germline CDR1 is SGHRS and CDR2 is YFSETQ. The V and J ends lost 4 bases and 0 bases respectively, with 13 bases between them. CDR3 loop: CASSPGLNSNTGELFF. For the CDR3, the DNA is TGCGCCAGCAGCCCAGGACTTAATTCGAACACCGGGGAGCTGTTTTTT. Full variable domain (rest looked up from reference TRBV5-1 and TRBJ2-2): KAGVTQTPRYLIKTRGQQVTLSCSPISGHRSVSWYQQTPGQGLQFLFEYFSETQRNKGNFPGRFSGRQFSNSRSEMNVSTLELGDSALYLCASSPGLNSNTGELFFGEGSRLTVL.

The J gene is TRBJ2-3, the V gene TRBV7-2, with 9 bases fitting TRBD1. The V gene end was trimmed by 2 bases and the J gene end by 9 bases; junction bases not matched to a gene: 9. Germline CDR1 and CDR2: SGHTA and FQGNSA. CDR3 length: 15 amino acids. This CDR3 is CASSLPTGGGGTQYF. In nucleotides, the CDR3 is TGTGCCAGCAGCTTACCAACAGGGGGCGGGGGCACGCAGTATTTT.

The chain combines TRBV5-4 with TRBJ2-7; 8 bases fit TRBD2. The trim removed 4 bases at V and 2 bases at J, leaving 8 bases unmatched. Germline CDR1 reads SGHNT; CDR2 reads YYREEE (reference sequence). The CDR3 has 15 amino acids. In DNA, the CDR3 is TGTGCCAGCAGCCCCCCTCCCGGGGGGGCCTACGAGCAGTACTTC. Its translation: CASSPPPGGAYEQYF.

The chain carries TRBV12-3 or TRBV12-4 and TRBJ1-2; maybe TRBD1 (5 bases). V lost 6 bases, J lost 0 bases, and 8 bases lay in between. The CDR3 covers 13 residues. CDR3 in DNA: TGTGCCAGCAGACAAGGGGCTAACTATGGCTACACCTTC. It yields the protein CASRQGANYGYTF.

DNA of the CDR3: TGTGCCAGTAGTATTGGGGTTCAGGGATCCCCTATGGGACAGCCCCAGCATTTT. It translates to CASSIGVQGSPMGQPQHF. The rearrangement joins TRBV19 to TRBJ1-5; D perhaps matches TRBD1 (5 bases). The CDR3 runs to 18 residues. CDR1 and CDR2 from the germline V gene are LNHDA and SQIVND (reference sequence). Trimming left V 3 bases short and J 7 bases short, with 25 bases between.

The V and J genes are TRBV7-9 and TRBJ2-1, with a possible D match to TRBD2 (5 bases). This CDR3 comprises 14 residues. Germline V lookup: CDR1 SEHNR, CDR2 FQNEAQ (reference sequence). Trimming took off 0 bases at V and 6 bases at J, with 9 bases between the two ends. The CDR3 loop reads CASSLAGEINEQFF. CDR3 nucleotides: TGTGCCAGCAGCTTAGCCGGGGAAATCAATGAGCAGTTCTTC.